These 21 T cell receptor beta chains were all obtained from the same sample, sequenced in a study of read filtering for tumor transcriptome and immune sequencing. This library used roughly 400 ng RNA and molecular barcoded adaptors spanning alpha/delta and beta/gamma chains. TCRdb analysed the reads with MiXCR anew, one entry per CDR3 protein. The table lists 75,000 to 95,000 distinct CDR3 sequences, roughly a fifth of them singletons. The sample comprised a population of CD138-negative cells sorted from bone marrow. These receptors all come from a donor aged 40 or older with multiple myeloma.

This clonotype was recorded many times. The V call is TRBV7-9, the J call TRBJ2-1, with unresolved D. Germline CDR1 reads SEHNR; CDR2 reads FQNEAQ (reference sequence). This CDR3 region has 12 residues. V lost 2 bases to trimming and J lost 8 bases, with 7 bases between them. The CDR3 sequence is CASSLIGDEQFF. CDR3 sequence (DNA): TGTGCCAGCAGCTTAATTGGGGATGAGCAGTTCTTC. Looking up the rest from reference TRBV7-9 and TRBJ2-1 gives the full variable domain: DTGVSQNPRHKITKRGQNVTFRCDPISEHNRLYWYRQTLGQGPEFLTYFQNEAQLEKSRLLSDRFSAERPKGSFSTLEIQRTEQGDSAMYLCASSLIGDEQFFGPGTRLTVL.

The chain combines TRBV5-1 with TRBJ2-7, with a weak D call TRBD1 (5 bases). The germline V gene encodes CDR1 SGHRS and CDR2 YFSETQ. The CDR3 runs to 12 residues. V lost 0 bases to trimming and J lost 10 bases, with 11 bases between them. The CDR3 bases are TGCGCCAGCAGCTTGGGCGACAGTGCTCAGTACTTC. Translated: CASSLGDSAQYF.

This clonotype has a count of ten or more. The chain employs TRBV12-3 or TRBV12-4 and TRBJ2-2; a possible D gene is TRBD1 (6 bases). The CDR3 is 13 residues long. V lost 2 bases to trimming and J lost 7 bases, with 8 bases between them. The CDR3 sequence is CASSLTGLGELFF. CDR3 in DNA: TGTGCCAGCAGTTTAACAGGGCTCGGGGAGCTGTTTTTT.

This clonotype turned up a few times. The chain combines TRBV5-1 with TRBJ2-5; 7 bases fit TRBD2. There are 17 residues in the CDR3. V lost 0 bases to trimming and J lost 1 base; unmatched junction nucleotides: 9. Germline V gene data show CDR1 as SGHRS and CDR2 as YFSETQ. For the CDR3, the DNA is TGCGCCAGCAGCTTGGGCGGGACTACAACTGCCCAAGAGACCCAGTACTTC. The encoded protein is CASSLGGTTTAQETQYF.

This clonotype was counted a single time. A single base separates this from a much larger clone, so it may be a read error. This chain joins TRBV5-5 and TRBJ1-1; TRBD1 matches at 7 bases. The CDR3 runs to 13 residues. Germline CDR1 reads SGHKS; CDR2 reads YYEKEE (reference sequence). Germline trimming cut 1 base from V and 7 bases from J; bases unmatched to any gene: 4. DNA of the CDR3: TGTGCCAGCAGCTTGTTGCAGGGGGATGAAGCTTTCTTT. Translated: CASSLLQGDEAFF. Drawing the rest from reference TRBV5-5 and TRBJ1-1, the complete variable domain is DAGVTQSPTHLIKTRGQQVTLRCSPISGHKSVSWYQQVLGQGPQFIFQYYEKEERGRGNFPDRFSARQFPNYSSELNVNALLLGDSALYLCASSLLQGDEAFFGQGTRLTVV.

Worth noting for this clonotype: A single base separates this from a much larger clone, so it may be a read error. The chain joins TRBV20-1 to TRBJ2-7, with D perhaps matching TRBD1 or TRBD2 (5 bases each). The V gene lost 0 bases and the J gene lost 5 bases, with 11 bases spanning the gap. Germline V gives CDR1 DFQATT, CDR2 SNEGSKA (reference sequence). The CDR3 is made up of 13 amino acids. The CDR3 DNA sequence: TGCAGTGCTAGAGAGGGGGTTAGGAACGAGCAGTACTTC. Residues: CSAREGVRNEQYF.

V and J are TRBV7-8 and TRBJ1-1; 10 nucleotides line up with TRBD1. CDR1 is SGHVS and CDR2 is FQNEAQ in the germline V gene. J gave up 10 bases and V 5 bases, and 10 bases lay outside the gene matches. CDR3 size: 14 residues. The CDR3 spells CASSLDRGGAAAFF. In DNA, the CDR3 is TGTGCCAGCAGCCTGGACAGGGGGGGAGCAGCAGCTTTCTTT.

This clonotype was detected many times. The chain is built from TRBV6-5 and TRBJ2-1; 15 bases match TRBD2. The CDR3 covers 18 residues. From germline, CDR1 is MNHEY and CDR2 SVGAGI. J lost 3 bases, V lost 5 bases, and 8 bases had no gene match. The CDR3 protein is CASSTRTSGGADYNEQFF. The CDR3 DNA reads TGTGCCAGCAGTACCCGGACTAGCGGGGGGGCCGACTACAATGAGCAGTTCTTC.

This clonotype showed up just a few times. J is TRBJ2-7 and V is TRBV9, with 7 bases identical to TRBD1. After removal of 2 bases from V and 4 bases from J, the junction contained 3 bases not matched to a gene. The CDR3 contains 13 residues. Looked up from germline, CDR1 is SGDLS and CDR2 is YYNGEE. CDR3 region: CASSVGQDYEQYF. CDR3 coding DNA: TGTGCCAGCAGCGTTGGACAGGATTACGAGCAGTACTTC. The variable domain in full, with the rest retrieved from reference TRBV9 and TRBJ2-7, is DSGVTQTPKHLITATGQRVTLRCSPRSGDLSVYWYQQSLDQGLQFLIQYYNGEERAKGNILERFSAQQFPDLHSELNLSSLELGDSALYFCASSVGQDYEQYFGPGTRLTVT.

Many counts were recorded for this clonotype. The chain recombines TRBV28 with TRBJ2-7; possible D gene TRBD2, 6 bases. Germline lookup yields CDR1 MDHEN and CDR2 SYDVKM. The CDR3 extends over 14 amino acids. V was cut by 3 bases and J by 5 bases, with 14 bases left in between. The CDR3 sequence is CASSFVAGTDEQYF. The CDR3 bases are TGTGCCAGCAGTTTCGTCGCGGGGACGGACGAGCAGTACTTC. Full variable domain (missing parts from reference TRBV28 and TRBJ2-7): DVKVTQSSRYLVKRTGEKVFLECVQDMDHENMFWYRQDPGLGLRLIYFSYDVKMKEKGDIPEGYSVSREKKERFSLILESASTNQTSMYLCASSFVAGTDEQYFGPGTRLTVT.

This clonotype has ten or more counts. The germline gene is not matched at one end of the junction; a read error may be the cause. V and J are TRBV7-8 and TRBJ2-1; 13 bases agree with TRBD2. Germline V gene lookup returns CDR1 SGHVS and CDR2 FQNEAQ. The CDR3 has 19 residues. For the CDR3, the DNA is TGTGCCAGCAGCCTAGCAGGGACTAGCGGGGATATCTCCTACAATGAGCAGTTCTTC. Residues: CASSLAGTSGDISYNEQFF.

This clonotype has ten or more counts. The chain combines TRBV5-1 with TRBJ2-1, with TRBD2 matching over 14 bases. The CDR3 extends over 18 amino acids. V lost 2 bases to trimming and J lost 9 bases; unmatched junction nucleotides: 13. Germline V lookup: CDR1 SGHRS, CDR2 YFSETQ. The CDR3 here is CASSFLASTSGGEGEQFF. Here the CDR3 DNA reads TGCGCCAGCAGCTTTCTAGCTTCGACTAGCGGGGGGGAGGGTGAGCAGTTCTTC.

In this sample, this clonotype turned up many times. The gene calls are TRBV14 and TRBJ2-1, with 7 bases fitting TRBD1. Trimming cost V 2 bases and J 8 bases; bases outside gene matches: 6. The germline CDR1 and CDR2 sequences are SGHDN and FVKESK. There are 14 residues in the CDR3. CDR3 bases: TGTGCCAGCAGCCAAATTGACAGGGTCGATGAGCAGTTCTTC. This sequence encodes CASSQIDRVDEQFF.

This clonotype has a count of ten or more. The rearrangement uses TRBV24-1 and TRBJ2-5; D not certain. CDR1 KGHDR and CDR2 SFDVKD come from the germline V gene. The CDR3 length is 15 residues. Trimming pared 0 bases from V and 0 bases from J, leaving 7 bases between. CDR3 residues: CATSDLQGHQETQYF. In DNA, the CDR3 is TGTGCCACCAGTGATTTGCAAGGTCACCAAGAGACCCAGTACTTC.

This clonotype occurred a few times. One end of the junction varies from germline; a read error may be responsible. The V and J genes are TRBV9 and TRBJ1-1; 11 positions match TRBD1. This CDR3 spans 15 amino acids. CDR1 SGDLS and CDR2 YYNGEE come from the germline V gene. The CDR3 bases are TGTGCCGGCAGCTTTTCCGGGACAGGGGGAACTGAAGCTTTCTTT. It is translated as CAGSFSGTGGTEAFF. The full variable domain, completed using reference TRBV9 and TRBJ1-1, is DSGVTQTPKHLITATGQRVTLRCSPRSGDLSVYWYQQSLDQGLQFLIQYYNGEERAKGNILERFSAQQFPDLHSELNLSSLELGDSALYFCAGSFSGTGGTEAFFGQGTRLTVV.

This clonotype came up many times. This chain uses TRBV3-1 with TRBJ1-1; the match to TRBD1 covers 7 bases. This CDR3 is 14 amino acids long. Germline lookup yields CDR1 LGHDT and CDR2 YNNKEL (reference sequence). The junction had 7 bases not matched to a gene; V was cut back by 3 bases and J by 6 bases. This CDR3 reads CASSQTSGGAEAFF. As DNA, the CDR3 is TGTGCCAGCAGCCAGACTTCAGGGGGGGCTGAAGCTTTCTTT. The complete variable domain, with remaining parts taken from reference TRBV3-1 and TRBJ1-1, reads DTAVSQTPKYLVTQMGNDKSIKCEQNLGHDTMYWYKQDSKKFLKIMFSYNNKELIINETVPNRFSPKSPDKAHLNLHINSLELGDSAVYFCASSQTSGGAEAFFGQGTRLTVV.

Of note for this clonotype: With a much larger clone just one base away, this may be a read error. The chain employs TRBV7-9 and TRBJ1-4; D is possibly TRBD1 (6 bases). The CDR3 is 14 residues long. The germline V gene encodes CDR1 SEHNR and CDR2 FQNEAQ (reference sequence). The CDR3 sequence is CASSSGAGNEKPFF. In DNA form, the CDR3 reads TGTGCCAGCAGCTCAGGGGCGGGCAATGAAAAACCGTTTTTT.

This clonotype was seen a few times. This chain uses TRBV7-9 with TRBJ1-2, with D unclear. Trimming removed 4 bases from V and 5 bases from J, with 14 bases in between. Germline V gives CDR1 SEHNR, CDR2 FQNEAQ (reference sequence). There are 14 residues in the CDR3. For the CDR3, the DNA is TGTGCCAGCAGCTCGCCGGGCAAGATATATGGCTACACCTTC. This sequence encodes CASSSPGKIYGYTF.

This clonotype has ten or more counts. CDR3 in DNA: TGCGCCAGCAGCTTGGAAGGGGGCAGGACAGATACGCAGTATTTT. Translation gives CASSLEGGRTDTQYF. The chain carries TRBV5-1 and TRBJ2-3, with 7 nucleotides matching TRBD1. Germline CDR1 reads SGHRS; CDR2 reads YFSETQ. V gave up 0 bases and J gave up 3 bases; unmatched junction bases: 4. The CDR3 consists of 15 residues.

This clonotype was seen ten or more times. This rearrangement joins TRBV29-1 to TRBJ1-1; TRBD1 matches 10 bases. This CDR3 contains 13 residues. V shed 6 bases, J shed 2 bases, and the junction held 3 bases outside the gene matches. Germline V lookup: CDR1 SQVTM, CDR2 ANQGSEA. CDR3 sequence reads: CSVDRGRNTEAFF. CDR3 DNA: TGCAGCGTCGACAGGGGGCGAAACACTGAAGCTTTCTTT.

This clonotype was seen at least ten times. This rearrangement joins TRBV19 to TRBJ2-7; 10 positions agree with TRBD1. The V gene end was trimmed by 8 bases and the J gene end by 1 base; junction bases not matched to a gene: 2. Germline assignment: CDR1 LNHDA and CDR2 SQIVND (reference sequence). The CDR3 has 13 amino acids. In nucleotides, the CDR3 is TGTGCCAGTTCGGGACAGGGGTCCTACGAGCAGTACTTC. Translating gives CASSGQGSYEQYF.